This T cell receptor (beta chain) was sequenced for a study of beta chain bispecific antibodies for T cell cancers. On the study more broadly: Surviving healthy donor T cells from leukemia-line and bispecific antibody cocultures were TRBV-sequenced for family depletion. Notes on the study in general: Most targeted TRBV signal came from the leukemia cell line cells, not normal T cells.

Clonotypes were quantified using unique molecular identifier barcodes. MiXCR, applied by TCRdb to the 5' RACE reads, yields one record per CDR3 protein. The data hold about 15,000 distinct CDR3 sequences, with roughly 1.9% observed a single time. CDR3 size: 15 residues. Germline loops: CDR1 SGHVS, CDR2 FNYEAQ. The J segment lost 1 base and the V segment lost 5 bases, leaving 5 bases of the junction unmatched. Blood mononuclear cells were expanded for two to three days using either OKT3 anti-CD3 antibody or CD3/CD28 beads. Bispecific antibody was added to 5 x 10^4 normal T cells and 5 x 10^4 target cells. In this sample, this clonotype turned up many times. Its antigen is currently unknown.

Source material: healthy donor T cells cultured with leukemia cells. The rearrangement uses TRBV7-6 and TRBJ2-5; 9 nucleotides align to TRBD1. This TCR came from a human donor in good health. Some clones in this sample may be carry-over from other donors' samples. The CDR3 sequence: CASSRTGEFQETQYF. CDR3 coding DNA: TGTGCCAGCAGCCGGACAGGGGAATTCCAAGAGACCCAGTACTTC.